The next 26 T cell receptor beta chains were all read from a single sample in a study of T cell responses to AZD1222 COVID-19 vaccine. The protocol was immunoSEQ multiplex PCR, while the TCRdb copy is restricted to in-frame clones and leaves out a portion. The table lists some 84,000 clones, about 90% of them singletons, with 15% to 20% in the top ten. Sequenced material: peripheral blood, taken on day 0 of AZD1222 vaccination. These receptors all stem from an adult in good health.

This chain uses TRBV5-4 with TRBJ1-2; no firm D call. The CDR3 runs to 15 residues. Germline V CDR1 and CDR2: SGHNT, YYREEE (reference sequence). Trimming shortened V by 0 bases and J by 4 bases, and 13 bases separated the two germline ends. The CDR3 reads CASSLALGESYGYTF. DNA for the CDR3: TGTGCCAGCAGCTTGGCCTTAGGAGAGTCCTATGGCTACACCTTC. Variable domain in full (rest from reference TRBV5-4 and TRBJ1-2): ETGVTQSPTHLIKTRGQQVTLRCSSQSGHNTVSWYQQALGQGPQFIFQYYREEENGRGNFPPRFSGLQFPNYSSELNVNALELDDSALYLCASSLALGESYGYTFGSGTRLTVV.

The CDR3 sequence: CASSPDGRRTEAFF. The CDR3 nucleotides read TGTGCCAGCAGCCCGGACGGCCGCCGCACTGAAGCTTTCTTT. The J gene is TRBJ1-1, the V gene TRBV3-1 (or the pseudogene TRBV3-2); D gene unclear. In germline, CDR1 is LGHDT, CDR2 YNNKEL (reference sequence). V was clipped by 4 bases and J by 4 bases, with 13 bases between them. The CDR3 runs to 14 residues.

This clone occurred a few times. The same CDR3 is also encoded by other DNA sequences in this sample. The chain employs TRBV27 and TRBJ2-7; a possible D gene is TRBD2 (7 bases). Trimming pared 6 bases from V and 0 bases from J, leaving 12 bases between. The CDR3 contains 14 residues. The germline CDR1 and CDR2 sequences are MNHEY and SMNVEV (reference sequence). The CDR3 region has the DNA TGTGCCAGCAGATATAGGGGGGGCTCCTACGAGCAGTACTTC. It is translated as CASRYRGGSYEQYF.

The V call is TRBV27, the J call TRBJ1-5; D may be TRBD1 (6 bases). The germline V and J ends were trimmed by 4 bases and 11 bases, with 15 bases remaining between them. This CDR3 has 13 residues. The V gene's germline CDR1 is MNHEY and CDR2 SMNVEV (reference sequence). The CDR3 loop is CASSSYREASQHF. In nucleotides, the CDR3 is TGTGCCAGCAGTTCGTACAGGGAAGCGTCCCAGCATTTT.

The chain links TRBV4-2 to TRBJ2-7; D uncertain. Germline values: CDR1 LGHNA, CDR2 YNFKEQ. Trimming pared 0 bases from V and 4 bases from J, leaving 7 bases between. The CDR3 totals 13 residues. The CDR3 protein is CASSQDLRYEQYF. Written as DNA, the CDR3 is TGTGCCAGCAGCCAAGATCTGCGGTACGAGCAGTACTTC.

The chain employs TRBV5-8 and TRBJ2-7, with TRBD1 matching over 11 bases. V lost 4 bases, J lost 4 bases, and 7 bases stayed unmatched. The CDR3 consists of 15 residues. In germline, CDR1 is SGHTS, CDR2 YDEGEE. The CDR3 bases are TGTGCCAGCAGCCCCGGGACAGGGGGATCTTACGAGCAGTACTTC. This encodes CASSPGTGGSYEQYF.

The rearrangement joins TRBV2 to TRBJ1-5; no firm D call. There are 13 residues in the CDR3. Germline values: CDR1 SNHLY, CDR2 FYNNEI. Deletions cut 6 bases from V and 3 bases from J, with 9 bases between. The CDR3 DNA is TGTGCCAGCAGGCAGGAGACCAATCAGCCCCAGCATTTT. Translated, it gives CASRQETNQPQHF. The variable domain in full, completed from reference TRBV2 and TRBJ1-5, reads EPEVTQTPSHQVTQMGQEVILRCVPISNHLYFYWYRQILGQKVEFLVSFYNNEISEKSEIFDDQFSVERPDGSNFTLKIRSTKLEDSAMYFCASRQETNQPQHFGDGTRLSIL.

V is TRBV4-1 and J is TRBJ2-3; D is possibly TRBD1 (6 bases). V was shortened by 3 bases and J by 8 bases, with 9 bases between the two germline ends. Germline V gene sequence: CDR1 MGHRA, CDR2 YSYEKL. The CDR3 covers 12 residues. Here the CDR3 reads CASSHQGSTQYF. In nucleotides, the CDR3 is TGCGCCAGCAGCCACCAGGGGTCTACGCAGTATTTT.

This clone was recorded once. The chain uses TRBV24-1 and TRBJ2-2; D gene ambiguous. Germline V gene sequence: CDR1 KGHDR, CDR2 SFDVKD. V lost 5 bases, J lost 9 bases, and 6 bases lay in between. The CDR3 has 11 amino acids. CDR3 nucleotide sequence: TGTGCCACCAGTGTCTCGAGGGAGCTGTTTTTT. Translation: CATSVSRELFF.

DNA of the CDR3: TGCGCCAGCAGCTTGGGGACAGGGATTTATGAAAAACTGTTTTTT. Its translation: CASSLGTGIYEKLFF. The genes are TRBV5-1 and TRBJ1-4; 8 bases are shared with TRBD1. The length of the CDR3 is 15 residues. V dropped 0 bases and J dropped 6; count of bases not matched to a gene: 4. The germline V gene encodes CDR1 SGHRS and CDR2 YFSETQ.

The chain employs TRBV28 and TRBJ2-7; TRBD1 matches 8 bases. This CDR3 has 15 amino acids. In germline, CDR1 is MDHEN, CDR2 SYDVKM. With V trimmed by 5 bases and J by 2 bases, 8 bases remained unmatched. In nucleotides, the CDR3 is TGTGCCAGCAGTAACCCCGGGACAGGAGCCTACGAGCAGTACTTC. This codes for CASSNPGTGAYEQYF.

The CDR3 reads CASSLDLGAGANVLTF. As DNA, the CDR3 is TGCGCCAGCAGCTTGGATTTGGGTGCTGGGGCCAACGTCCTGACTTTC. V gene TRBV5-1 combines with J gene TRBJ2-6, with D uncertain. Trimming removed 0 bases from V and 2 bases from J, with 9 bases in between. Germline values: CDR1 SGHRS, CDR2 YFSETQ. The CDR3 contains 16 residues. Full variable domain (outside the CDR3, taken from reference TRBV5-1 and TRBJ2-6): KAGVTQTPRYLIKTRGQQVTLSCSPISGHRSVSWYQQTPGQGLQFLFEYFSETQRNKGNFPGRFSGRQFSNSRSEMNVSTLELGDSALYLCASSLDLGAGANVLTFGAGSRLTVL.

This chain joins TRBV2 and TRBJ1-2; TRBD1 matches at 10 bases. Germline CDR1 reads SNHLY; CDR2 reads FYNNEI. The J segment lost 4 bases and the V segment lost 6 bases, leaving 8 bases of the junction unmatched. The CDR3 is 15 amino acids. The CDR3 loop is CASRKDRGGGYGYTF. For the CDR3, the DNA is TGTGCCAGCAGGAAGGACAGGGGGGGCGGCTATGGCTACACCTTC.

The chain combines TRBV19 with TRBJ2-5; 14 bases align to TRBD2. Germline-derived CDR1 and CDR2 are LNHDA and SQIVND (reference sequence). This CDR3 comprises 19 residues. J lost 3 bases, V lost 3 bases, and 12 bases had no gene match. The CDR3 DNA sequence: TGTGCCAGTAGTATTAATAGGGGGACTAGCGGGGGTGAAGAAGAGACCCAGTACTTC. Translation: CASSINRGTSGGEEETQYF.

The chain is built from TRBV29-1 and TRBJ2-1; 8 nucleotides align to TRBD2. CDR3 length: 16 amino acids. Looked up from germline, CDR1 is SQVTM and CDR2 is ANQGSEA. V trimming: 6 bases; J trimming: 2 bases; junction bases outside the gene matches: 12. For the CDR3, the DNA is TGCAGCGTACCTGGCGGTAGCGGGACCGCCTACAATGAGCAGTTCTTC. It encodes CSVPGGSGTAYNEQFF.

The chain is built from TRBV27 and TRBJ1-6, with D unclear. Trimming removed 0 bases at V and 11 bases at J, with 8 bases between. The CDR3 sequence is 13 residues long. Germline CDR1 MNHEY, CDR2 SMNVEV (reference sequence). The CDR3 nucleotides read TGTGCCAGCAGTTTATCGCCAGTTACACCCCTCCACTTT. This sequence encodes CASSLSPVTPLHF.

The rearrangement joins TRBV7-3 to TRBJ1-1; no clear D. The CDR3 spans 13 residues. V was clipped by 6 bases and J by 3 bases, with 11 bases between them. Per the germline V gene, CDR1 is SGHTA and CDR2 is FQGTGA. The CDR3: CASSLKTDTEAFF. DNA for the CDR3: TGTGCCAGCAGTCTAAAAACGGACACTGAAGCTTTCTTT.

This chain's CDR3 is CATSRAGGYTEAFF. The DNA of the CDR3 is TGTGCCACCAGCAGAGCGGGGGGTTATACTGAAGCTTTCTTT. The chain uses TRBV15 and TRBJ1-1; TRBD1 might be the D (5 bases). Germline assignment: CDR1 LNHNV and CDR2 YYDKDF (reference sequence). There are 14 residues in the CDR3. Trimming left V 1 base short and J 5 bases short, with 11 bases between.

V is TRBV6-5 and J is TRBJ2-7; TRBD1 might be the D (5 bases). The germline CDR1 and CDR2 sequences are MNHEY and SVGAGI. The CDR3 has 15 residues. The V gene lost 8 bases and the J gene lost 3 bases, with 20 bases spanning the gap. CDR3 in amino acids: CASHRVRQRSYEQYF. The CDR3 region has the DNA TGTGCCAGCCACCGTGTGCGACAGAGAAGCTACGAGCAGTACTTC.

The V gene is TRBV7-2, the J gene TRBJ1-2; D gene ambiguous. This CDR3 is 16 amino acids long. Germline CDR1 SGHTA, CDR2 FQGNSA. V shed 1 base and J shed 8 bases, with 20 bases lying between them. In DNA form, the CDR3 reads TGTGCCAGCAGCTTAGTTTTGACGCACAGTCTCTTCGGCTACACCTTC. This gives the protein CASSLVLTHSLFGYTF.

The V gene is TRBV30, the J gene TRBJ2-5; 10 bases are a match to TRBD1. There are 14 residues in the CDR3. V lost 0 bases to trimming and J lost 5 bases; unmatched junction nucleotides: 3. Germline V gene sequence: CDR1 GTSNPN, CDR2 SVGIG (reference sequence). The CDR3 DNA reads as TGTGCCTGGAGTGTAGACAGGGGGCTGGAGACCCAGTACTTC. Translating gives CAWSVDRGLETQYF.

The V and J genes are TRBV19 and TRBJ1-5; TRBD1 is a possible D gene (6 bases). This CDR3 region has 14 residues. Deletions cut 6 bases from V and 7 bases from J, with 16 bases between. CDR1 and CDR2 (germline): LNHDA, SQIVND (reference sequence). CDR3: CASRATGLGQPQHF. In DNA form, the CDR3 reads TGTGCCAGTAGAGCCACAGGGTTAGGGCAGCCCCAGCATTTT.

This clone has only a few counts. This rearrangement joins TRBV4-1 to TRBJ2-7; 7 bases are a match to TRBD2. This CDR3 comprises 14 residues. Germline V CDR1 and CDR2: MGHRA, YSYEKL. Trimming removed 3 bases from V and 2 bases from J; junction bases left unmatched: 4. The chain's CDR3 is CASSQASGAYEQYF. The CDR3 DNA is TGCGCCAGCAGCCAGGCTAGCGGAGCCTACGAGCAGTACTTC.

The J gene is TRBJ2-1, the V gene TRBV19, with TRBD1 identical over 8 bases. Germline values: CDR1 LNHDA, CDR2 SQIVND (reference sequence). The V and J ends lost 2 bases and 2 bases, in that order; junction bases with no gene match: 5. This CDR3 comprises 16 residues. The CDR3 DNA reads TGTGCCAGTAGTATATGGGACAGGCCTACCTACAATGAGCAGTTCTTC. It yields the protein CASSIWDRPTYNEQFF.

CDR3 DNA: TGTGCCAGCAGCCACCGGGACTTACAAACCGGGGAGCTGTTTTTT. Translation gives CASSHRDLQTGELFF. The V call is TRBV3-1 (or the pseudogene TRBV3-2), the J call TRBJ2-2; possible D gene TRBD2, 6 bases. V was cut by 3 bases and J by 5 bases, with 13 bases left in between. Per the germline V gene, CDR1 is LGHDT and CDR2 is YNNKEL (reference sequence). CDR3 length equals 15 residues.

The chain employs TRBV27 and TRBJ2-7, with 8 bases fitting TRBD2. The CDR3 contains 17 residues. The V gene end was trimmed by 3 bases and the J gene end by 0 bases; junction bases not matched to a gene: 10. CDR1 is MNHEY, CDR2 SMNVEV, per germline (reference sequence). The CDR3 region is CASSFNLAGGSSYEQYF. CDR3 DNA: TGTGCCAGCAGTTTCAACCTAGCGGGTGGGAGCTCCTACGAGCAGTACTTC.